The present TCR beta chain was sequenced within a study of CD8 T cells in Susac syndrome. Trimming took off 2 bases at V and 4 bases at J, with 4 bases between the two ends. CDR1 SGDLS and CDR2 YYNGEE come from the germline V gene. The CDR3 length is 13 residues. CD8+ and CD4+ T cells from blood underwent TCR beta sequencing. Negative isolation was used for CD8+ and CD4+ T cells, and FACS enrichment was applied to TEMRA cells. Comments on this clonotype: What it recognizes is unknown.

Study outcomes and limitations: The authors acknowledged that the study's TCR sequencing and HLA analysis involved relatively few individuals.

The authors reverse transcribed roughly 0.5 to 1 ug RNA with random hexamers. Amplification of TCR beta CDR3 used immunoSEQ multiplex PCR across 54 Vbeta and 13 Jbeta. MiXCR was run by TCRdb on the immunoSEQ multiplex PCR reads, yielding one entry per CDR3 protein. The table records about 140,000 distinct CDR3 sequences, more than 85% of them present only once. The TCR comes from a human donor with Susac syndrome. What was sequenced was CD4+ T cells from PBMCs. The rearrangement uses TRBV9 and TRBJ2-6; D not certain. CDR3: CASSVSGANVLTF. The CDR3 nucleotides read TGTGCCAGCAGCGTGTCAGGGGCCAACGTCCTGACTTTC.